This T cell receptor beta chain was profiled in a study of blood T cell repertoires in COVID-19. At the level of the study: Samples of COVID-19 (acute and convalescent) were obtained from the United States, Italy and Spain. Sample material is recorded as cDNA or gDNA derived from T cells, B-cell-depleted T cells, or PBMCs.

In the original processing: Amplification with reference gene primers provided the estimates of nucleated cell counts. Sequencing was performed with immunoSEQ multiplex PCR; in TCRdb, only in-frame clones are kept and a portion is missing. The DNA gave D and trimming, while V, J and clone size come from that table. The table includes some 220,000 clones, about 88% detected once. The ends lost 0 bases at V and 3 bases at J; junction bases unmatched: 5. Germline V gene data show CDR1 as LGHNA and CDR2 as YNFKEQ. The CDR3 has 16 amino acids. The receptor was isolated from a man in his fifties or sixties who had recovered from COVID-19. Sequenced material: peripheral blood. V and J are TRBV4-2 and TRBJ2-1; 7 positions match TRBD2. CDR3 nucleotides: TGTGCCAGCAGCCAAGACTTAGCGGGCCGCTACAATGAGCAGTTCTTC. Its protein product is CASSQDLAGRYNEQFF.